This is a list of T cell receptor beta chains from one sample in a study of T cell responses to AZD1222 COVID-19 vaccine. The data were produced by immunoSEQ multiplex PCR, yet TCRdb's version contains in-frame clones alone and is incomplete. The table lists under 150,000 clones, almost 95% of them singletons. The source material was peripheral blood, sampled 28 days after the second AZD1222 dose. Source of these receptors: an adult who received the AZD1222 COVID-19 vaccine. Each CDR3 is given with its conserved first and last residue. D genes are given only for firm matches. Some rows mark clone size as missing; the rest say once, few, many or name a class of expanded clone.

CASSYSTRNYGYTF	TGTGCCAGCAGTTACTCGACGAGAAACTATGGCTACACCTTC	TRBV6-5	TRBJ1-2	-	-
CAWSRQAGANVLTF	TGTGCCTGGAGTCGACAGGCTGGGGCCAACGTCCTGACTTTC	TRBV30	TRBJ2-6	-	-
CASSPRLGTGDYYEQYF	TGTGCCAGCTCACCACGCCTTGGGACAGGGGACTACTACGAGCAGTACTTC	TRBV18	TRBJ2-7	TRBD1	-
CASSLLGYEQYF	TGTGCCAGCAGTTTATTAGGATACGAGCAGTACTTC	TRBV28	TRBJ2-7	-	-
CASSLEEAYEQYF	TGTGCCAGCAGCTTAGAAGAGGCTTACGAGCAGTACTTC	TRBV11-2	TRBJ2-7	-	-
CASSPPSETGVRYTF	TGTGCCAGCTCACCACCTAGCGAGACAGGGGTTCGCTACACCTTC	TRBV18	TRBJ1-2	TRBD1	-
CSAGDRSGNTIYF	TGCAGCGCCGGTGACCGCTCTGGAAACACCATATATTTT	TRBV29-1	TRBJ1-3	-	once
CASSPGVGGRDTQYF	TGCGCCAGCAGCCCGGGGGTGGGAGGAAGAGATACGCAGTATTTT	TRBV5-1	TRBJ2-3	-	-
CASSFSGGTEAFF	TGTGCCAGCAGTTTTTCGGGGGGGACTGAAGCTTTCTTT	TRBV12-3/TRBV12-4	TRBJ1-1	-	-
CASRRREGRLPGANVLTF	TGCGCCAGCAGACGTCGGGAGGGCCGTCTCCCTGGGGCCAACGTCCTGACTTTC	TRBV5-1	TRBJ2-6	TRBD2	-
CASSRYGSSQTEAFF	TGTGCCAGCAGCCGATACGGGTCTAGTCAAACTGAAGCTTTCTTT	TRBV7-3	TRBJ1-1	-	-
CSVEGLAGVRNSYNEQFF	TGCAGCGTGGAGGGACTAGCGGGCGTCCGAAATTCCTACAATGAGCAGTTCTTC	TRBV29-1	TRBJ2-1	TRBD2	-
CASSRTVTEAFF	TGTGCCAGCAGTCGGACTGTTACTGAAGCTTTCTTT	TRBV2	TRBJ1-1	-	-
CASSRGQVEGGHQHF	TGTGCCAGCAGCCGGGGACAGGTCGAGGGCGGCCACCAGCATTTT	TRBV16	TRBJ1-5	TRBD1	-
CATIRGLALQETQYF	TGTGCCACGATTCGGGGACTGGCGTTACAAGAGACCCAGTACTTC	TRBV2	TRBJ2-5	-	-
CASSFSGRENIQYF	TGTGCCAGCAGTTTCAGTGGCAGAGAAAACATTCAGTACTTC	TRBV28	TRBJ2-4	-	-
CASSKSGTPYEQYF	TGTGCCAGCAGCAAATCCGGGACACCCTACGAGCAGTACTTC	TRBV7-9	TRBJ2-7	-	-
CASSLAVGSNMNTEAFF	TGTGCCAGCAGCTTAGCGGTGGGTTCGAACATGAACACTGAAGCTTTCTTT	TRBV7-2	TRBJ1-1	-	-
CASSQGVQGGGYTF	TGTGCCAGCAGCCAAGGCGTTCAGGGAGGAGGCTACACCTTC	TRBV3-1/TRBV3-2	TRBJ1-2	-	-
CASSEEVYNSPLHF	TGTGCCAGCAGTGAAGAAGTATATAATTCACCCCTCCACTTT	TRBV6-1	TRBJ1-6	-	-
CASSFGGRYVYGYTF	TGTGCCAGCAGTTTCGGGGGGCGCTACGTCTATGGCTACACCTTC	TRBV28	TRBJ1-2	-	few
CASSLGTDASYEQYF	TGTGCCAGCAGTTTAGGGACTGACGCCTCCTACGAGCAGTACTTC	TRBV28	TRBJ2-7	-	-
CASSEGGVTEAFF	TGTGCCAGCAGTGAAGGGGGGGTCACTGAAGCTTTCTTT	TRBV2	TRBJ1-1	-	-
CASSGTGDRNQPQHF	TGTGCCAGCAGTGGGACAGGGGACCGCAATCAGCCCCAGCATTTT	TRBV2	TRBJ1-5	TRBD1	-
CASSLVGLNEKLFF	TGTGCCAGCAGCTTGGTCGGGCTTAATGAAAAACTGTTTTTT	TRBV5-6	TRBJ1-4	-	-
CASSSFAGGGYNEQFF	TGCGCCAGCAGCTCTTTCGCGGGAGGAGGCTACAATGAGCAGTTCTTC	TRBV5-1	TRBJ2-1	TRBD2	-
CASSLSWAGNTGELFF	TGTGCCAGCAGCTTATCATGGGCGGGGAACACCGGGGAGCTGTTTTTT	TRBV7-3	TRBJ2-2	-	-
CASSQVGLWGYTF	TGTGCCAGCAGCCAAGTAGGGCTCTGGGGCTACACCTTC	TRBV7-9	TRBJ1-2	-	-
CASSRTSGAYEQYF	TGCGCCAGCAGCAGGACTAGCGGGGCATACGAGCAGTACTTC	TRBV5-1	TRBJ2-7	TRBD2	once
CASSQDFGTYEQYF	TGTGCCAGCAGCCAAGATTTTGGGACCTACGAGCAGTACTTC	TRBV3-1/TRBV3-2	TRBJ2-7	-	-
CASSSSTLSVRETQYF	TGTGCCAGCAGCTCCTCAACCCTTAGCGTTCGAGAGACCCAGTACTTC	TRBV7-6	TRBJ2-5	-	-
CASSRKDSDTQYF	TGTGCCAGCAGTCGTAAGGACTCAGATACGCAGTATTTT	TRBV2	TRBJ2-3	-	-
CASSPTGIPYEQYF	TGTGCCAGCAGTCCCACCGGGATCCCCTACGAGCAGTACTTC	TRBV27	TRBJ2-7	-	-
CSASWTSGSYEQYF	TGCAGTGCTAGTTGGACTAGCGGGTCCTACGAGCAGTACTTC	TRBV20-1	TRBJ2-7	TRBD2	-
CASSSNFLAESRNEQFF	TGCGCCAGCAGCTCCAATTTCCTAGCGGAGTCAAGGAATGAGCAGTTCTTC	TRBV5-1	TRBJ2-1	TRBD2	-
CASSFGRITRNEQFF	TGTGCCAGCAGCTTTGGGAGAATCACTCGCAATGAGCAGTTCTTC	TRBV5-4	TRBJ2-1	-	-
CASSPRVGGHYGYTF	TGTGCCAGCAGCCCTAGGGTAGGGGGCCACTATGGCTACACCTTC	TRBV9	TRBJ1-2	TRBD1	-
CATSGDLHVANVLTF	TGTGCCACCAGCGGGGACTTACACGTGGCCAACGTCCTGACTTTC	TRBV15	TRBJ2-6	-	-
CATGQGTNTEAFF	TGTGCCACCGGACAGGGAACGAACACTGAAGCTTTCTTT	TRBV10-3	TRBJ1-1	TRBD1	-
CASSIATSGQPQHF	TGTGCCAGTAGTATTGCTACCTCTGGGCAGCCCCAGCATTTT	TRBV19	TRBJ1-5	-	-
CATSDHRQEQYF	TGTGCCACCAGTGACCATCGACAAGAGCAGTACTTC	TRBV24-1	TRBJ2-7	-	-
CASSLGSARDIQYF	TGTGCCAGCAGCTTAGGGTCGGCCAGGGACATTCAGTACTTC	TRBV7-9	TRBJ2-4	-	-
CASSPRGRTNEKLFF	TGTGCCAGCAGCCCTCGGGGCAGGACGAATGAAAAACTGTTTTTT	TRBV7-3	TRBJ1-4	-	few
CASSRWGGQGDNEQFF	TGTGCCAGCAGTCGATGGGGGGGACAGGGAGACAATGAGCAGTTCTTC	TRBV2	TRBJ2-1	TRBD1	once
CASTPSGFTGELFF	TGTGCCAGCACTCCTAGCGGTTTCACCGGGGAGCTGTTTTTT	TRBV6-5	TRBJ2-2	TRBD2	-
CASSEDDLSGNTIYF	TGTGCCAGCAGTGAAGATGATCTATCTGGAAACACCATATATTTT	TRBV6-1	TRBJ1-3	-	once
CSVKQGAANIQYF	TGCAGCGTGAAACAGGGGGCGGCGAACATTCAGTACTTC	TRBV29-1	TRBJ2-4	TRBD1	-
CASSLAKTTTGELFF	TGTGCCAGCAGCTTAGCGAAGACCACCACCGGGGAGCTGTTTTTT	TRBV7-2	TRBJ2-2	-	-
CASSIVLVNTEAFF	TGTGCCAGTAGTATAGTTTTGGTGAACACTGAAGCTTTCTTT	TRBV19	TRBJ1-1	-	few
CASSTPSGGSYEQYF	TGTGCCAGCAGTACCCCTAGCGGGGGCTCCTACGAGCAGTACTTC	TRBV5-4	TRBJ2-7	TRBD2	-
CASSLGDSANYGYTF	TGCGCCAGCAGCCTTGGGGACAGCGCTAACTATGGCTACACCTTC	TRBV5-1	TRBJ1-2	TRBD1	-